What follows describes a single T cell receptor (beta chain). The data stem from a study of OX40 agonist ivuxolimab in advanced cancers. The repertoire was sequenced with immunoSEQ multiplex PCR; TCRdb's copy has only in-frame clones and lacks some. The repertoire holds around 70,000 clones, 70% to 85% seen once, with 1.1% in the top ten. Germline CDR1 is SGHNT and CDR2 is YYREEE (reference sequence). The CDR3 is made up of 17 amino acids. Trimming cost V 3 bases and J 0 bases; bases outside gene matches: 5. The sequence derives from an adult with an advanced solid tumor such as melanoma, head and neck, liver or kidney cancer. The chain uses TRBV5-4 and TRBJ1-4; 10 bases are shared with TRBD1. The sample consisted of CD4+ or CD8+ T cells sorted from blood, taken in a trial of the OX40 agonist ivuxolimab. The CDR3 nucleotides are TGTGCCAGCAGCTCCGATGGACAGGGGGCAACTAATGAAAAACTGTTTTTT. Amino acid sequence: CASSSDGQGATNEKLFF.